This T cell receptor beta chain emerged from a study of beta chain features in type 1 diabetes. Cells sorted by CD45RO/CCR7/CD25/CD127/CD95/CD27 comprised CD4+ naive, central memory, regulatory and stem cell-like memory cells. General study findings and limits: Compared to healthy donors, patients appeared to have naive, central memory and Treg TCRB repertoires that were more alike. Insertions at VDJ junctions were less frequent in type 1 diabetes patients. These patients also deleted more nucleotides at the same junctions. There was no resolution here of whether HLA type influences TCRB rearrangement. Within each of all four CD4+ subsets, Type 1 diabetes patients had TCRB CDR3s that were moderately but significantly shorter.

Trimming removed 1 base from V and 8 bases from J, with 5 bases in between. Germline CDR1 SGHVS, CDR2 FQNEAQ. This CDR3 is 12 amino acids long. Isolated RNA was reverse transcribed in full, so expressed TCRB transcripts were sequenced. The protocol was immunoSEQ multiplex PCR, while the TCRdb copy is restricted to in-frame clones and leaves out a portion. Of under 300,000 clones listed, 16% were seen once; the top ten hold less than 0.09%. This clone was detected a few times. Its antigen remains unknown. Input material: naive CD4+ T cells from blood. This clonotype was sampled from a man younger than 45 with type 1 diabetes. The rearrangement joins TRBV7-8 to TRBJ1-4; D ambiguous. The CDR3: CASSLVREKLFF. The CDR3 nucleotides read TGTGCCAGCAGCTTAGTTAGGGAAAAACTGTTTTTT.